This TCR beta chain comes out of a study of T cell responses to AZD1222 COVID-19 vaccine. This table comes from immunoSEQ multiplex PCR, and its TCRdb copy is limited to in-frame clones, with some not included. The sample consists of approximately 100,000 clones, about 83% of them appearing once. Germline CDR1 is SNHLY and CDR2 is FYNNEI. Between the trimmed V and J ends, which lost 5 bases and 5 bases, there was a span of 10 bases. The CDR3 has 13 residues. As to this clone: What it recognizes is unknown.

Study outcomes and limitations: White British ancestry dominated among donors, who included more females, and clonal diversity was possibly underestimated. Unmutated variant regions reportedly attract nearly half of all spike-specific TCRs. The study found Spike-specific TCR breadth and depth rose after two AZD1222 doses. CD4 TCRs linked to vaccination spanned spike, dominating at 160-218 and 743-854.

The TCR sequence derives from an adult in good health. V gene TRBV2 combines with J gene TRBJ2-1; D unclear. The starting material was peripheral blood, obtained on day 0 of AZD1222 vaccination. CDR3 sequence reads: CASSRSQNNEQFF. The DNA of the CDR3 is TGTGCCAGCAGTCGGAGCCAGAACAATGAGCAGTTCTTC. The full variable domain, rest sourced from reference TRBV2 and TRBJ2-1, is EPEVTQTPSHQVTQMGQEVILRCVPISNHLYFYWYRQILGQKVEFLVSFYNNEISEKSEIFDDQFSVERPDGSNFTLKIRSTKLEDSAMYFCASSRSQNNEQFFGPGTRLTVL.